This TCR beta chain was found in a study of Graves' ophthalmopathy and Graves' hyperthyroidism. Study at large: Specimen type is peripheral blood, obtained at initial diagnosis before any treatment.

The CDR3 totals 15 residues. The junction had 8 bases not matched to a gene; V was cut back by 5 bases and J by 2 bases. The germline V gene has CDR1 SGHAT and CDR2 FQNNGV. Among the hyperthyroidism patients, all were newly diagnosed, aged 18 to 65, with under 2 months' duration. The source of the PBMCs was more than 9.5 ml of fresh peripheral blood. Study results and caveats: Most expanded thyroid clonotypes above 0.001 frequency also appeared in blood.

Notes on this clonotype: The antigen is unknown. This may be a read error: a much more frequent sequence differs by one nucleotide.

RNA transcripts were the template, and TCR beta CDR3 regions were amplified from them. Following a first-round RT-PCR that used HTBI primers, a second-round multiplex PCR was carried out. One entry per CDR3 protein, called by TCRdb with MiXCR from the multiplex PCR reads. The profile covers 620,000 or so distinct CDR3 sequences, with approximately 22% appearing a single time and roughly 6.9% taken by the ten largest. The sequenced sample consisted of peripheral blood. J is TRBJ1-2 and V is TRBV11-2; TRBD1 matches at 7 bases. This receptor was obtained from a young woman with stable Graves' hyperthyroidism. Some clones in this sample may be carry-over from other donors' samples. CDR3 in amino acids: CASSVGGGANYGYTF. CDR3 coding DNA: TGTGCCAGCAGCGTAGGAGGGGGCGCCAACTATGGCTACACCTTC. The variable domain in full, completed from reference TRBV11-2 and TRBJ1-2, reads EAGVAQSPRYKIIEKRQSVAFWCNPISGHATLYWYQQILGQGPKLLIQFQNNGVVDDSQLPKDRFSAERLKGVDSTLKIQPAKLEDSAVYLCASSVGGGANYGYTFGSGTRLTVV.